The 27 T cell receptor beta chains reported below all come from one sample, sequenced in a study of blood T cell repertoires in COVID-19. Using immunoSEQ multiplex PCR, the repertoire was profiled, and TCRdb retains in-frame clones only, with some absent. The data contain 200,000 to 250,000 clones, over 65% of them singletons. The specimen was PBMCs or T cells enriched from blood (not recorded which). These receptors were taken from a woman aged 55-69 years who had recovered from COVID-19.

The chain joins TRBV2 to TRBJ1-5, with D possibly matching TRBD1 (5 bases). Trimming shortened V by 4 bases and J by 2 bases, and 9 bases separated the two germline ends. From germline, CDR1 is SNHLY and CDR2 FYNNEI. The CDR3 contains 14 residues. This CDR3 reads CASSAAGGNQPQHF. In nucleotides, the CDR3 is TGTGCCAGCAGTGCCGCGGGGGGCAATCAGCCCCAGCATTTT.

This chain links TRBV7-9 with TRBJ1-2; a weak D match, TRBD1 (6 bases). This CDR3 comprises 14 residues. Per germline, CDR1 SEHNR and CDR2 FQNEAQ (reference sequence). The germline V and J ends were trimmed by 7 bases and 0 bases, with 12 bases remaining between them. In DNA form, the CDR3 reads TGTGCCAGCACCCCTGGGGGCCCTAACTATGGCTACACCTTC. This sequence encodes CASTPGGPNYGYTF. Based on the CDR3 plus reference TRBV7-9 and TRBJ1-2, the full variable domain is DTGVSQNPRHKITKRGQNVTFRCDPISEHNRLYWYRQTLGQGPEFLTYFQNEAQLEKSRLLSDRFSAERPKGSFSTLEIQRTEQGDSAMYLCASTPGGPNYGYTFGSGTRLTVV.

The chain employs TRBV10-3 and TRBJ1-6, with 9 bases lining up with TRBD1. Trimming took 0 bases from V and 10 from J; bases not matched to a gene: 10. The CDR3 consists of 17 residues. CDR1 and CDR2 from the germline V gene are ENHRY and SYGVKD. CDR3 amino acids: CAISESLGQGDSSPLHF. The CDR3 bases are TGTGCCATCAGTGAGTCTTTGGGACAGGGAGATTCATCACCCCTCCACTTT.

The chain employs TRBV11-3 and TRBJ2-2, with unresolved D. This CDR3 is built from 13 residues. Germline V gives CDR1 SGHNT, CDR2 YENEEA. V lost 3 bases, J lost 6 bases, and 8 bases lay in between. The CDR3 region is CASSFDGAGELFF. In nucleotides, the CDR3 is TGTGCCAGCAGCTTCGACGGAGCCGGGGAGCTGTTTTTT.

V is TRBV19 and J is TRBJ1-4; 8 bases map to TRBD1. This CDR3 has 18 residues. With V trimmed by 2 bases and J by 5 bases, 13 bases remained unmatched. Germline V gives CDR1 LNHDA, CDR2 SQIVND (reference sequence). Here the CDR3 DNA reads TGTGCCAGTAGTATACTTCGGACAGGGAGTTACGGGAATGAAAAACTGTTTTTT. This codes for CASSILRTGSYGNEKLFF.

The chain carries TRBV2 and TRBJ1-3; D not resolved. This CDR3 has 15 residues. V lost 4 bases and J lost 0, with 10 bases in between. Germline V lookup: CDR1 SNHLY, CDR2 FYNNEI. The CDR3 protein is CASSAEGFSGNTIYF. CDR3 nucleotide sequence: TGTGCCAGCAGTGCTGAGGGATTCTCTGGAAACACCATATATTTT.

A single count supports this clone. The genes are TRBV4-2 and TRBJ2-2, with TRBD2 identical over 12 bases. Germline V gene lookup returns CDR1 LGHNA and CDR2 YNFKEQ. V lost 4 bases to trimming and J lost 0 bases; unmatched junction nucleotides: 0. The CDR3 length is 16 residues. The CDR3 protein is CASSPSGGANTGELFF. Written as DNA, the CDR3 is TGTGCCAGCAGCCCTAGCGGGGGGGCGAACACCGGGGAGCTGTTTTTT.

This chain uses TRBV18 with TRBJ2-5, with D possibly being TRBD2 (7 bases). The CDR3 length is 14 residues. V was clipped by 3 bases and J by 10 bases, with 18 bases between them. Germline assignment: CDR1 KGHSH and CDR2 LQKENI. The CDR3 nucleotides are TGTGCCAGCTCACCCCTGGACAGCCGGGGGGACCAGTACTTC. This translates into CASSPLDSRGDQYF. The whole variable domain, remainder taken from reference TRBV18 and TRBJ2-5, is NAGVMQNPRHLVRRRGQEARLRCSPMKGHSHVYWYRQLPEEGLKFMVYLQKENIIDESGMPKERFSAEFPKEGPSILRIQQVVRGDSAAYFCASSPLDSRGDQYFGPGTRLLVL.

This chain joins TRBV7-2 and TRBJ1-6; D is possibly TRBD1 (6 bases). CDR1 is SGHTA and CDR2 is FQGNSA in the germline V gene. V was trimmed by 4 bases and J by 9 bases, leaving 16 bases between them. The CDR3 spans 15 residues. The CDR3 sequence: CASSSQNRAFSPLHF. The CDR3 DNA reads TGTGCCAGCAGCTCGCAAAACAGGGCTTTTTCACCCCTCCACTTT.

This clone was seen only once. The chain combines TRBV7-9 with TRBJ1-3; no reliable D call. Germline CDR1 SEHNR, CDR2 FQNEAQ (reference sequence). This CDR3 is 14 amino acids long. Between the trimmed V and J ends, which lost 1 base and 4 bases, there was a span of 8 bases. Written as DNA, the CDR3 is TGTGCCAGCAGCTTAGGAGGGTCCGGAAACACCATATATTTT. This translates into CASSLGGSGNTIYF.

The chain has TRBV27 and TRBJ2-1, with 7 bases fitting TRBD2. The CDR3 loop spans 15 amino acids. Per the germline V gene, CDR1 is MNHEY and CDR2 is SMNVEV (reference sequence). The trim removed 6 bases at V and 7 bases at J, leaving 12 bases unmatched. The CDR3 sequence: CASRAGLGRVNEQFF. The CDR3 DNA is TGTGCCAGCAGGGCAGGACTAGGGCGGGTTAATGAGCAGTTCTTC.

This sequence joins TRBV18 and TRBJ2-7; D possibly corresponds to TRBD2 (5 bases). The germline V gene encodes CDR1 KGHSH and CDR2 LQKENI. There are 12 residues in the CDR3. V lost 4 bases, J lost 5 bases, and 9 bases lay in between. CDR3 protein: CASSLEVHEQYF. In DNA form, the CDR3 reads TGTGCCAGCTCACTGGAGGTCCACGAGCAGTACTTC.

The gene calls are TRBV7-7 and TRBJ1-1, with D possibly TRBD1 on 6 matching bases. The CDR3 runs 16 residues. The germline V and J ends were trimmed by 5 bases and 3 bases, with 19 bases remaining between them. CDR1 is SSHAT, CDR2 FNYEAQ, per germline (reference sequence). The CDR3 is CASSPRVGGGDTEAFF. The CDR3 DNA reads as TGTGCCAGCAGCCCCCGAGTAGGGGGAGGGGACACTGAAGCTTTCTTT.

The chain has TRBV11-1 and TRBJ2-3; D is perhaps TRBD1 (5 bases). The CDR3 contains 14 residues. Trimming removed 3 bases at V and 1 base at J, with 8 bases between. CDR1 is SGHAT, CDR2 FQDESV, per germline (reference sequence). The DNA of the CDR3 is TGTGCCAGCAGCTTCTCCAGGGGCACAGATACGCAGTATTTT. Encoded protein: CASSFSRGTDTQYF.

The chain has TRBV7-2 and TRBJ2-7; 8 positions agree with TRBD1. J lost 1 base, V lost 0 bases, and 2 bases had no gene match. Looked up from germline, CDR1 is SGHTA and CDR2 is FQGNSA. The CDR3 is made up of 15 amino acids. CDR3 protein: CASSLATGASYEQYF. The DNA of the CDR3 is TGTGCCAGCAGCTTAGCGACAGGGGCGTCCTACGAGCAGTACTTC.

This clone was seen only a few times. The CDR3 spells CASSNGQSYSNQPQHF. In nucleotides, the CDR3 is TGCGCCAGCAGCAACGGACAGAGCTATAGCAATCAGCCCCAGCATTTT. This chain uses TRBV4-1 with TRBJ1-5, with D perhaps matching TRBD1 (6 bases). The V and J ends lost 5 bases and 0 bases respectively, with 14 bases between them. This CDR3 comprises 16 residues. From germline, CDR1 is MGHRA and CDR2 YSYEKL.

The genes are TRBV3-1 (or the pseudogene TRBV3-2) and TRBJ1-1; the match to TRBD1 covers 7 bases. The germline gives CDR1 LGHDT, CDR2 YNNKEL (reference sequence). The CDR3 contains 12 residues. Trimming took 1 base from V and 7 from J; bases not matched to a gene: 0. CDR3 in DNA: TGTGCCAGCAGCCAAGGACAGGGTGAAGCTTTCTTT. It translates to CASSQGQGEAFF.

Only a few counts were recorded for this clone. V gene TRBV2 combines with J gene TRBJ1-4; TRBD1 matches 7 bases. V lost 4 bases, J lost 7 bases, and 6 bases stayed unmatched. This CDR3 is 14 amino acids long. Germline CDR1 is SNHLY and CDR2 is FYNNEI. The CDR3 coding sequence is TGTGCCAGCAGTGTCAGGGGGGAAGGTGAAAAACTGTTTTTT. Protein: CASSVRGEGEKLFF.

DNA of the CDR3: TGTGCCAGCAGCGAACTAGGAGGGGGCGCGTTTCAGCCCCAGCATTTT. Translated, it gives CASSELGGGAFQPQHF. This rearrangement joins TRBV7-2 to TRBJ1-5; TRBD1 matches at 7 bases. The V gene end was trimmed by 5 bases and the J gene end by 6 bases; junction bases not matched to a gene: 13. Germline lookup yields CDR1 SGHTA and CDR2 FQGNSA. This CDR3 comprises 16 residues.

The sample holds one count of this clone. The V call is TRBV2, the J call TRBJ2-1; 9 nucleotides agree with TRBD1. V lost 7 bases to trimming and J lost 0 bases; unmatched junction nucleotides: 4. The CDR3 has 15 amino acids. From germline, CDR1 is SNHLY and CDR2 FYNNEI. The CDR3, as DNA: TGTGCCAGCACCCTGGACAGGGGCTCCTACAATGAGCAGTTCTTC. Its protein is CASTLDRGSYNEQFF.

V usage is TRBV7-9 and J usage is TRBJ1-2, with no clear D. There are 15 residues in the CDR3. The V gene lost 5 bases and the J gene lost 0 bases, with 13 bases spanning the gap. CDR1 SEHNR and CDR2 FQNEAQ come from the germline V gene (reference sequence). In nucleotides, the CDR3 is TGTGCCAGCAGCCAACGGCAGACTACTAACTATGGCTACACCTTC. Translating gives CASSQRQTTNYGYTF.

V usage is TRBV15 and J usage is TRBJ2-3; TRBD2 matches at 7 bases. Germline V CDR1 and CDR2: LNHNV, YYDKDF (reference sequence). The CDR3 contains 16 residues. After removal of 2 bases from V and 0 bases from J, the junction contained 5 bases not matched to a gene. DNA for the CDR3: TGTGCCACCAGCAGAAAGCGGGGTCAAAGCACAGATACGCAGTATTTT. Translated: CATSRKRGQSTDTQYF.

The V and J genes are TRBV18 and TRBJ2-1, with 15 bases matching TRBD2. This CDR3 contains 21 residues. In germline, CDR1 is KGHSH, CDR2 LQKENI. The junction had 12 bases not matched to a gene; V was cut back by 3 bases and J by 0 bases. The CDR3 DNA follows: TGTGCCAGCTCACCTCGGGGGACTAGCGGGAGGCCGCTGAGCTCCTACAATGAGCAGTTCTTC. Protein product: CASSPRGTSGRPLSSYNEQFF.

The V call is TRBV5-4, the J call TRBJ2-7, with D hard to call. Trimming shortened V by 0 bases and J by 4 bases, and 14 bases separated the two germline ends. The CDR3 spans 15 residues. Germline V gives CDR1 SGHNT, CDR2 YYREEE (reference sequence). CDR3 DNA sequence: TGTGCCAGCAGCTTGGCCACCGTAACCGAGTACGAGCAGTACTTC. Its protein is CASSLATVTEYEQYF.

A single count supports this clone. The V gene is TRBV3-1 (or the pseudogene TRBV3-2), the J gene TRBJ1-1, with D possibly matching TRBD1 (5 bases). This CDR3 has 17 residues. V lost 1 base and J 4 bases, leaving 19 bases between the germline ends. Per germline, CDR1 LGHDT and CDR2 YNNKEL (reference sequence). The CDR3 nucleotides are TGTGCCAGCAGCCAAGGCTCCCCCCTTGCGGGGGGCACTGAAGCTTTCTTT. This sequence encodes CASSQGSPLAGGTEAFF.

This clone was seen a single time. This chain uses TRBV5-1 with TRBJ1-6; D uncertain. V was cut by 0 bases and J by 2 bases, with 9 bases left in between. CDR1 and CDR2 from the germline V gene are SGHRS and YFSETQ. The CDR3 covers 16 residues. For the CDR3, the DNA is TGCGCCAGCAGCTTGGAGGCAGGAACCTATAATTCACCCCTCCACTTT. Translation: CASSLEAGTYNSPLHF. Variable domain in full (rest from reference TRBV5-1 and TRBJ1-6): KAGVTQTPRYLIKTRGQQVTLSCSPISGHRSVSWYQQTPGQGLQFLFEYFSETQRNKGNFPGRFSGRQFSNSRSEMNVSTLELGDSALYLCASSLEAGTYNSPLHFGNGTRLTVT.

The chain recombines TRBV5-5 with TRBJ2-2; D call uncertain. This CDR3 has 14 residues. Germline V CDR1 and CDR2: SGHKS, YYEKEE (reference sequence). The germline V and J ends were trimmed by 2 bases and 4 bases, with 9 bases remaining between them. Here the CDR3 DNA reads TGTGCCAGCAGCTTAACAGACCCCACCGGGGAGCTGTTTTTT. It codes for CASSLTDPTGELFF.